The 16 T cell receptor beta chains below all came from one sample that was sequenced in a study of identical twins. TCRdb fed the 5' RACE reads into MiXCR, producing one record per CDR3 protein. The table includes a few hundred thousand distinct CDR3 sequences, 20% to 25% detected once. A further study also used this sample, focusing on T cells expressing NK-cell markers.

The sample comprised CD4+ T cells sorted from blood. The source is a woman aged 18-35 years in good health.

This clonotype was counted between two and nine times. This chain links TRBV7-8 with TRBJ2-7; D ambiguous. Germline values: CDR1 SGHVS, CDR2 FQNEAQ. The V end lost 2 bases, the J end lost 0 bases, and 11 bases lay between the germline ends. The CDR3 covers 15 residues. CDR3 sequence (DNA): TGTGCCAGCAGCTTAAGTGGGTATAACTCCTACGAGCAGTACTTC. Amino acids: CASSLSGYNSYEQYF.

The rearrangement uses TRBV11-2 and TRBJ2-7; 11 bases map to TRBD2. The CDR3 runs 17 residues. The V gene's germline CDR1 is SGHAT and CDR2 FQNNGV. V trimming: 5 bases; J trimming: 2 bases; junction bases outside the gene matches: 11. The CDR3 region is CASSTRTSGLVTYEQYF. In DNA, the CDR3 is TGTGCCAGCAGCACGCGGACTAGCGGGCTCGTAACCTACGAGCAGTACTTC.

V is TRBV5-1 and J is TRBJ2-1; possible D gene TRBD1, 6 bases. V was pared by 4 bases and J by 0 bases, with 14 bases between. Germline assignment: CDR1 SGHRS and CDR2 YFSETQ. This CDR3 is 16 amino acids long. The CDR3 DNA follows: TGCGCCAGCAGCCCCGAGGGGGTCAGCTCCTACAATGAGCAGTTCTTC. Its translation is CASSPEGVSSYNEQFF.

This rearrangement joins TRBV12-3 or TRBV12-4 to TRBJ1-4, with D possibly being TRBD1 (5 bases). V lost 8 bases, J lost 4 bases, and 8 bases lay in between. The CDR3 runs 12 residues. The CDR3 is CASGGYNEKLFF. DNA for the CDR3: TGTGCCAGCGGGGGGTATAATGAAAAACTGTTTTTT.

The rearrangement joins TRBV6-6 to TRBJ2-7; D is unresolved. V shed 5 bases and J shed 1 base, with 9 bases lying between them. Germline V gene lookup returns CDR1 MNHNY and CDR2 SVGAGI (reference sequence). This CDR3 region has 13 residues. CDR3 loop: CASSQRGSYEQYF. The CDR3 nucleotides read TGTGCCAGCAGTCAGCGAGGATCCTACGAGCAGTACTTC.

The genes are TRBV7-7 and TRBJ2-3; D remains unclear. The V end lost 5 bases, the J end lost 6 bases, and 12 bases lay between the germline ends. The CDR3 runs 13 residues. Germline loops: CDR1 SSHAT, CDR2 FNYEAQ (reference sequence). The CDR3 nucleotides read TGTGCCAGCAGCCCCAACCTCGGGGATACGCAGTATTTT. It yields the protein CASSPNLGDTQYF. Full variable domain (remainder filled in from reference TRBV7-7 and TRBJ2-3): GAGVSQSPRYKVTKRGQDVTLRCDPISSHATLYWYQQALGQGPEFLTYFNYEAQPDKSGLPSDRFSAERPEGSISTLTIQRTEQRDSAMYRCASSPNLGDTQYFGPGTRLTVL.

The chain employs TRBV11-2 and TRBJ2-3; 9 nucleotides match TRBD2. Per germline, CDR1 SGHAT and CDR2 FQNNGV. The CDR3 length is 15 residues. V was clipped by 3 bases and J by 7 bases; unmatched bases: 8. The CDR3 sequence is CASSLSRGGGNTQYF. The CDR3 nucleotides read TGTGCCAGCAGCTTGTCGCGGGGGGGCGGAAATACGCAGTATTTT. Filled out from reference TRBV11-2 and TRBJ2-3, the complete variable domain reads EAGVAQSPRYKIIEKRQSVAFWCNPISGHATLYWYQQILGQGPKLLIQFQNNGVVDDSQLPKDRFSAERLKGVDSTLKIQPAKLEDSAVYLCASSLSRGGGNTQYFGPGTRLTVL.

This clonotype was seen ten or more times. The chain couples TRBV11-2 to TRBJ2-5; D unclear. CDR1 and CDR2 (germline): SGHAT, FQNNGV. This CDR3 is built from 14 residues. Trimming removed 4 bases at V and 2 bases at J, with 11 bases between. The CDR3 DNA sequence: TGTGCCAGCAGCTACATGGGTTTACAAGAGACCCAGTACTTC. Encoded protein: CASSYMGLQETQYF.

This clonotype was recorded a few times. CDR3 nucleotides: TGTGCCAGCAGCCCCCTTGGGGGCGGCTTAAGGGGGAACACTGAAGCTTTCTTT. It yields the protein CASSPLGGGLRGNTEAFF. The rearrangement links TRBV14 to TRBJ1-1; TRBD1 is a possible D gene (6 bases). The CDR3 is 18 residues long. Germline lookup yields CDR1 SGHDN and CDR2 FVKESK. Trimming took off 4 bases at V and 1 base at J, with 22 bases between the two ends.

This clonotype turned up a few times. This chain links TRBV14 with TRBJ2-7; either TRBD1 or TRBD2 may supply D (5 bases each). Trimming left V 3 bases short and J 3 bases short, with 21 bases between. The CDR3 sequence is 17 residues long. The V gene's germline CDR1 is SGHDN and CDR2 FVKESK. DNA of the CDR3: TGTGCCAGCAGCCAGGTGGACCTTGGGGGAGAGCGCTACGAGCAGTACTTC. Amino acid sequence: CASSQVDLGGERYEQYF.

This clonotype came up a few times. The V and J genes are TRBV20-1 and TRBJ2-1; perhaps TRBD2 as D (7 bases). The CDR3 has 14 amino acids. From germline, CDR1 is DFQATT and CDR2 SNEGSKA (reference sequence). The germline V and J ends were trimmed by 3 bases and 7 bases, with 16 bases remaining between them. The CDR3 reads CSASKGGRWNEQFF. The CDR3 DNA is TGCAGTGCTAGCAAGGGGGGGCGTTGGAATGAGCAGTTCTTC.

The J gene is TRBJ2-7, the V gene TRBV7-2, with TRBD2 as a possible D gene (6 bases). V shed 5 bases and J shed 3 bases, with 11 bases lying between them. The CDR3 runs to 13 residues. Germline CDR1 and CDR2: SGHTA and FQGNSA. The chain's CDR3 is CASSRTGLYEQYF. As DNA, the CDR3 is TGTGCCAGCAGCCGGACGGGACTCTACGAGCAGTACTTC.

This clonotype was counted only a few times. The rearrangement uses TRBV20-1 and TRBJ2-7, with D hard to call. Germline CDR1 DFQATT, CDR2 SNEGSKA (reference sequence). The CDR3 is 13 amino acids. Trimming left V 1 base short and J 0 bases short, with 7 bases between. The CDR3 nucleotides read TGCAGTGCTAGAGGGGTTTACTCCTACGAGCAGTACTTC. Its protein is CSARGVYSYEQYF.

This rearrangement joins TRBV20-1 to TRBJ2-3; 8 nucleotides agree with TRBD2. CDR1 is DFQATT, CDR2 SNEGSKA, per germline (reference sequence). CDR3 length: 15 residues. Trimming removed 6 bases from V and 2 bases from J; junction bases left unmatched: 10. The chain's CDR3 is CSAESLRGDTDTQYF. CDR3 coding DNA: TGCAGTGCAGAATCCCTGCGGGGGGACACAGATACGCAGTATTTT.

The chain carries TRBV11-3 and TRBJ2-5; 7 bases line up with TRBD2. This CDR3 is built from 17 residues. The germline V gene has CDR1 SGHNT and CDR2 YENEEA. The V segment lost 1 base and the J segment 2 bases; nucleotides outside the gene matches: 10. As DNA, the CDR3 is TGTGCCAGCAGCTTAGGTCGTATGGGCGGGGGTCAAGAGACCCAGTACTTC. Translating it yields CASSLGRMGGGQETQYF.

The V call is TRBV7-2, the J call TRBJ2-2; D uncertain. CDR1 is SGHTA and CDR2 is FQGNSA in the germline V gene. The CDR3 has 15 residues. The V end was cut by 1 base, the J end by 8 bases, with 14 bases between. The CDR3 loop reads CASSLENRWAGELFF. The CDR3 DNA reads TGTGCCAGCAGCTTAGAGAACCGTTGGGCTGGGGAGCTGTTTTTT.